The 27 T cell receptor beta chains below all came from one sample that was sequenced in a study of blood T cells in healthy people across ages (dated by TCRdb to 2014 to 2015). Library preparation used 5' RACE. Sequencing relied on an Illumina HiSeq 2500. A second about 7 to 12 cycle PCR used a sample-barcoded 5' primer and a J-beta primer mix. The public reads were quality trimmed at Q25 with fastp and then assembled into clones with MiXCR by TCRdb, keeping productive beta chains. Rows with one shared CDR3 protein collapse into an entry with the most common genes and DNA. A total of some 710,000 distinct CDR3 sequences appear in this sample, approximately 22% of them only once. About 20% of the sample lies in the top ten. Sequencing used blood. The origin of the receptors is a man between 65 and 80 years old in good health.

The chain carries TRBV7-6 and TRBJ2-1; 9 bases line up with TRBD2. Germline CDR1 is SGHVS and CDR2 is FNYEAQ. V was clipped by 6 bases and J by 8 bases; unmatched bases: 11. This CDR3 has 15 amino acids. CDR3 nucleotide sequence: TGTGCCAGCAGTTTCCCGGGGGGACTAGCCTATGAGCAGTTCTTC. This codes for CASSFPGGLAYEQFF.

This clonotype was seen many times. This rearrangement joins TRBV18 to TRBJ2-1; D gene unclear. The CDR3 extends over 12 amino acids. The germline V and J ends were trimmed by 3 bases and 7 bases, with 7 bases remaining between them. Germline V gene lookup returns CDR1 KGHSH and CDR2 LQKENI. CDR3: CASSPPRNEQFF. CDR3 DNA: TGTGCCAGCTCACCCCCACGGAATGAGCAGTTCTTC.

The chain combines TRBV20-1 with TRBJ2-7, with 9 bases aligning to TRBD1. The germline V gene has CDR1 DFQATT and CDR2 SNEGSKA (reference sequence). After removal of 3 bases from V and 9 bases from J, the junction contained 3 bases not matched to a gene. The CDR3 sequence is 11 residues long. The CDR3 bases are TGCAGTGCTAGGGGACAGGGCTTGCAGTACGTC. Its protein is CSARGQGLQYV.

This CDR3 reads CASSYQSGYGYTF. The CDR3, as DNA: TGTGCCAGCAGTTACCAGTCAGGGTATGGCTACACCTTC. The chain links TRBV6-5 to TRBJ1-2; D might be TRBD1 (5 bases). Germline V gives CDR1 MNHEY, CDR2 SVGAGI. The V end lost 2 bases, the J end lost 5 bases, and 9 bases lay between the germline ends. The CDR3 length is 13 residues.

The sample holds a few counts of this clonotype. This chain links TRBV20-1 with TRBJ2-3; no clear D. The V gene's germline CDR1 is DFQATT and CDR2 SNEGSKA (reference sequence). The V and J ends lost 2 bases and 1 base respectively, with 10 bases between them. CDR3 length: 14 amino acids. The CDR3 DNA follows: TGCAGTGCTAGACCTGGTAGGCGCACAGATACGCAGTATTTT. Protein product: CSARPGRRTDTQYF.

V usage is TRBV21-1 and J usage is TRBJ2-7; the table's D gene call, TRBD2, was not cross checked with the DNA. TRBV21-1 is flagged as a pseudogene. The CDR3 has 13 amino acids. The CDR3 here is CASRWEFTYEQYV. CDR3 bases: TGTGCCAGCAGATGGGAGTTCACCTACGAGCAGTACGTC.

This clonotype has more than one count but fewer than ten. The CDR3 DNA is TGTGCCAGCAGTTACTCGCAGGAGCAGTTCTTC. Translating it yields CASSYSQEQFF. V is TRBV6-2 or TRBV6-3 and J is TRBJ2-1, with D hard to call. The germline gives CDR1 MNHEY, CDR2 SVGEGT. The V and J ends lost 0 bases and 10 bases respectively, with 4 bases between them. This CDR3 is built from 11 residues.

This chain links TRBV29-1 with TRBJ2-2, with TRBD1 matching over 7 bases. V dropped 5 bases and J dropped 7; count of bases not matched to a gene: 7. CDR1 SQVTM and CDR2 ANQGSEA come from the germline V gene. The length of the CDR3 is 13 residues. Written as DNA, the CDR3 is TGCAGCGTTACGGGACAGAGATTCGGGGAGCTGTTTTTT. Translated, it gives CSVTGQRFGELFF.

At least ten counts were recorded for this clonotype. The J gene is TRBJ2-1, the V gene TRBV6-4, with D hard to call. CDR3 size: 13 residues. The V and J ends lost 3 bases and 1 base respectively, with 4 bases between them. CDR1 is MRHNA, CDR2 SNTAGT, per germline. CDR3 nucleotide sequence: TGTGCCAGCAGTGATTCTTCCTACAATGAGCAGTTCTTC. As protein: CASSDSSYNEQFF.

This sequence joins TRBV29-1 and TRBJ1-4; maybe TRBD1 (5 bases). The CDR3 spans 15 residues. V lost 3 bases to trimming and J lost 4 bases, with 15 bases between them. Per germline, CDR1 SQVTM and CDR2 ANQGSEA. CDR3 loop: CSVDMGGDGNEKLFF. CDR3 nucleotide sequence: TGCAGCGTTGATATGGGAGGGGACGGTAATGAAAAACTGTTTTTT.

The V and J genes are TRBV20-1 and TRBJ1-5, with 7 bases identical to TRBD1. The V gene end was trimmed by 3 bases and the J gene end by 4 bases; junction bases not matched to a gene: 9. The germline gives CDR1 DFQATT, CDR2 SNEGSKA (reference sequence). The CDR3 totals 15 residues. CDR3 DNA: TGCAGTGCTAGCCACCGGACAGGCGCAAATCAGCCCCAGCATTTT. Translated: CSASHRTGANQPQHF.

This clonotype was picked up many times. The chain has TRBV4-3 and TRBJ1-2; D is unclear. Trimming shortened V by 0 bases and J by 2 bases, and 16 bases separated the two germline ends. Germline CDR1 LGHNA, CDR2 YSLEER. The CDR3 is 17 residues long. The CDR3 nucleotides are TGCGCCAGCAGCCAAGAGCGGACGATCTGGGCCAACTATGGCTACACCTTC. It translates to CASSQERTIWANYGYTF.

The chain employs TRBV6-1 and TRBJ1-4, with a weak D call TRBD1 (6 bases). The V and J ends lost 6 bases and 5 bases respectively, with 13 bases between them. This CDR3 contains 14 residues. Germline V lookup: CDR1 MNHNS, CDR2 SASEGT. Written as DNA, the CDR3 is TGTGCCAGCAGAAGGACAGAGACCAATGAAAAACTGTTTTTT. Translated: CASRRTETNEKLFF.

The chain couples TRBV5-1 to TRBJ1-1; the D is unclear. Trimming cost V 1 base and J 5 bases, with 9 bases left between them. Germline lookup yields CDR1 SGHRS and CDR2 YFSETQ. This CDR3 spans 13 amino acids. The DNA of the CDR3 is TGCGCCAGCAGCTTGTGGGTATGGACTGAAGCTTTCTTT. It translates to CASSLWVWTEAFF.

The rearrangement uses TRBV7-3 and TRBJ2-3, with D perhaps assigned TRBD1 or TRBD2 (6 bases each). The CDR3 extends over 15 amino acids. V lost 7 bases, J lost 2 bases, and 16 bases lay in between. The V gene's germline CDR1 is SGHTA and CDR2 FQGTGA. CDR3 amino acids: CASKKGGTNTDTQYF. CDR3 DNA sequence: TGTGCCAGCAAAAAAGGAGGGACAAACACAGATACGCAGTATTTT.

This clonotype came up once. V gene TRBV4-1 combines with J gene TRBJ2-2; possible D gene TRBD1, 6 bases. The V end lost 7 bases, the J end lost 6 bases, and 9 bases lay between the germline ends. CDR1 and CDR2 (germline): MGHRA, YSYEKL. The CDR3 runs to 12 residues. The CDR3 DNA sequence: TGCGCCAGCATCACAGGGTCCGGGGAGCTGTTTTTT. Amino acids: CASITGSGELFF.

This rearrangement joins TRBV28 to TRBJ2-4; TRBD1 aligns across 7 bases. CDR1 and CDR2 (germline): MDHEN, SYDVKM. V lost 11 bases and J lost 0; bases outside the gene matches: 10. The CDR3 sequence is 15 residues long. CDR3 residues: CASKGQILAKNIQYF. The CDR3 nucleotides read TGTGCCTCGAAGGGACAGATCCTAGCCAAAAACATTCAGTACTTC.

This clonotype was seen at least ten times. The CDR3: CSARDQETQYF. In nucleotides, the CDR3 is TGCAGTGCTAGAGATCAAGAGACCCAGTACTTC. This chain links TRBV20-1 with TRBJ2-5; D remains unclear. Per germline, CDR1 DFQATT and CDR2 SNEGSKA (reference sequence). V lost 0 bases to trimming and J lost 2 bases, with 1 base between them. This CDR3 contains 11 residues.

This clonotype was seen more than once but under ten times. This chain links TRBV6-2 or TRBV6-3 with TRBJ1-5; D gene unclear. V lost 7 bases, J lost 6 bases, and 13 bases lay in between. CDR3 length: 13 residues. Germline lookup yields CDR1 MNHEY and CDR2 SVGEGT. DNA for the CDR3: TGTGCCAGCAAACTCGAAACGGGTCAGCCCCAGCATTTT. Protein product: CASKLETGQPQHF.

The chain links TRBV3-1 to TRBJ2-3; the D is unclear. V was cut by 2 bases and J by 1 base, with 4 bases left in between. Germline V gene data show CDR1 as LGHDT and CDR2 as YNNKEL (reference sequence). This CDR3 contains 13 residues. The CDR3 DNA reads TGTGCCAGCAGCCAACCCGGCACAGATACGCAGTATTTT. Translating gives CASSQPGTDTQYF.

This clonotype came up a few times. The chain carries TRBV12-3 or TRBV12-4 and TRBJ1-1; D unclear. This CDR3 spans 10 amino acids. Trimming shortened V by 8 bases and J by 4 bases, and 5 bases separated the two germline ends. CDR3 sequence reads: CASGRTEAFF. The CDR3 DNA is TGTGCCAGCGGACGCACTGAAGCTTTCTTT.

CDR3 residues: CASSREIAGETDTQYF. CDR3 DNA sequence: TGTGCCAGCTCAAGGGAGATAGCGGGAGAGACAGATACGCAGTATTTT. V is TRBV18 and J is TRBJ2-3; 9 nucleotides match TRBD2. The ends lost 5 bases at V and 3 bases at J; junction bases unmatched: 9. There are 16 residues in the CDR3. Germline V gene sequence: CDR1 KGHSH, CDR2 LQKENI. The complete variable domain, with remaining parts taken from reference TRBV18 and TRBJ2-3, reads NAGVMQNPRHLVRRRGQEARLRCSPMKGHSHVYWYRQLPEEGLKFMVYLQKENIIDESGMPKERFSAEFPKEGPSILRIQQVVRGDSAAYFCASSREIAGETDTQYFGPGTRLTVL.

The genes are TRBV11-3 and TRBJ1-1, with D unclear. From germline, CDR1 is SGHNT and CDR2 YENEEA. V shed 2 bases and J shed 4 bases, with 8 bases lying between them. The CDR3 runs to 13 residues. CDR3 protein: CASSLHPGTEAFF. The CDR3 DNA follows: TGTGCCAGCAGCTTACATCCTGGCACTGAAGCTTTCTTT. Full variable domain (rest looked up from reference TRBV11-3 and TRBJ1-1): EAGVVQSPRYKIIEKKQPVAFWCNPISGHNTLYWYLQNLGQGPELLIRYENEEAVDDSQLPKDRFSAERLKGVDSTLKIQPAELGDSAVYLCASSLHPGTEAFFGQGTRLTVV.

This clonotype was recorded a few times. The V and J genes are TRBV10-3 and TRBJ2-1; 7 positions agree with TRBD2. J was trimmed by 10 bases and V by 7 bases; bases with no gene match: 7. This CDR3 comprises 12 residues. Per the germline V gene, CDR1 is ENHRY and CDR2 is SYGVKD. The CDR3 loop is CAINAGEKEQFF. CDR3 bases: TGTGCCATCAATGCGGGAGAGAAGGAGCAGTTCTTC.

A note on this clonotype: The junction does not match germline at one end; this may be a read error. The rearrangement links TRBV6-5 to TRBJ2-3; 9 nucleotides line up with TRBD2. The CDR3 extends over 18 amino acids. Germline CDR1 is MNHEY and CDR2 is SVGAGI. This CDR3 is CASSYVLGAGGDTDTRYF. CDR3 coding DNA: TGTGCCAGCAGTTACGTCTTGGGAGCGGGGGGAGACACAGATACGCGGTATTTT.

V is TRBV6-1 and J is TRBJ1-1; D is undetermined. There are 13 residues in the CDR3. V was cut by 1 base and J by 6 bases, with 9 bases left in between. The V gene's germline CDR1 is MNHNS and CDR2 SASEGT. As DNA, the CDR3 is TGTGCCAGCAGTGAAGTTGGTTACGCTGAAGCTTTCTTT. It is translated as CASSEVGYAEAFF.

The chain recombines TRBV4-2 with TRBJ2-1; a possible D gene is TRBD2 (6 bases). Trimming removed 1 base from V and 5 bases from J, with 15 bases in between. The CDR3 is 16 amino acids. The germline V gene encodes CDR1 LGHNA and CDR2 YNFKEQ. The CDR3: CASSQGDSLGHNEQFF. The CDR3 coding sequence is TGTGCCAGCAGCCAAGGGGACTCCTTAGGCCACAATGAGCAGTTCTTC.